What follows describes a single T cell receptor (beta chain). The data are from a study of control samples from healthy donors and cancer patients. The data were produced by immunoSEQ multiplex PCR, yet TCRdb's version contains in-frame clones alone and is incomplete. The top ten hold about an eighth of the sample, which has some 150,000 clones, 94% seen once. The receptor's source is a man aged 35 to 55 in good health. The specimen was blood.

This CDR3 reads CASNPGRGQETQYF. CDR3 coding DNA: TGTGCCAGCAACCCAGGGCGTGGGCAAGAGACCCAGTACTTC. V is TRBV6-2 or TRBV6-3 and J is TRBJ2-5, with D maybe TRBD1 (5 bases). From germline, CDR1 is MNHEY and CDR2 SVGEGT. V was pared by 7 bases and J by 2 bases, with 14 bases between. The CDR3 loop spans 14 amino acids.